These T cell receptor beta chains were read from a single sample in a study of T cell repertoires in cytomegalovirus infection. Using its own MiXCR run on the reads, TCRdb lists one record per CDR3 protein. This table holds some 400,000 distinct CDR3 sequences, roughly 30% found once. The sample comprised PBMCs. These TCRs come from a human donor in good health (CMV status not recorded). Some clones in this sample may be carry-over from other donors' samples. CDR3s include the opening cysteine and the closing phenylalanine or tryptophan. The order of the fields is V gene, D gene, clone size, J gene, CDR3 DNA, CDR3 protein. A D gene is named only where the DNA matches it firmly. Expanded clones are given a class, and other clones once, few, many or no size at all.

v_gene: TRBV6-1
d_gene: .
abundance: many
j_gene: TRBJ2-4
CDR3nt: TGTGCCAGCAGAATGGACAGCGCCAAAAACATTCAGTACTTC
CDR3aa: CASRMDSAKNIQYF

v_gene: TRBV6-5
d_gene: .
abundance: many
j_gene: TRBJ1-6
CDR3nt: TGTGCCAGCAGTTACGAGGGGCCATTCAAAAATTCACCCCTCCACTTT
CDR3aa: CASSYEGPFKNSPLHF

v_gene: TRBV9
d_gene: TRBD2
abundance: few
j_gene: TRBJ2-7
CDR3nt: TGTGCCAGCACCCCGGGACTAGCATCGGCCCAAGAGCAGTACTTC
CDR3aa: CASTPGLASAQEQYF

v_gene: TRBV6-5
d_gene: TRBD1
abundance: .
j_gene: TRBJ1-6
CDR3nt: TGTGCCAGCAGTACGGACAGGGGAATTTTCTCACCCCTCCACTTT
CDR3aa: CASSTDRGIFSPLHF

v_gene: TRBV2
d_gene: TRBD1
abundance: .
j_gene: TRBJ1-3
CDR3nt: TGTGCCAGCACTGGGACAGGGCGCTCTGGAAACACCATATATTTT
CDR3aa: CASTGTGRSGNTIYF

v_gene: TRBV7-2
d_gene: TRBD1
abundance: many
j_gene: TRBJ2-5
CDR3nt: TGTGCCAGCAGCTTAGGTTACAGGGGGAACCAAGAGACCCAGTACTTC
CDR3aa: CASSLGYRGNQETQYF

v_gene: TRBV28
d_gene: TRBD1
abundance: many
j_gene: TRBJ1-1
CDR3nt: TGTGCCAGCAGGACGGGACAGGGGGGGACCGAAGCTTTCTTT
CDR3aa: CASRTGQGGTEAFF

v_gene: TRBV4-2
d_gene: .
abundance: few
j_gene: TRBJ1-2
CDR3nt: TGTGCCAGCAGCCAAGATCGGGGTCGATCGACCTATGGCTACACCTTC
CDR3aa: CASSQDRGRSTYGYTF

v_gene: TRBV10-3
d_gene: .
abundance: few
j_gene: TRBJ2-5
CDR3nt: TGTGCCGTCGGGAAGGGGACATCCCAAGAGACCCAGTACTTC
CDR3aa: CAVGKGTSQETQYF

v_gene: TRBV6-1
d_gene: .
abundance: .
j_gene: TRBJ2-3
CDR3nt: TGTGCCAGCAGGGGGTATATAGATACGCAGTATTTT
CDR3aa: CASRGYIDTQYF

v_gene: TRBV25-1
d_gene: TRBD2
abundance: few
j_gene: TRBJ2-3
CDR3nt: TGTGCCAGCAGCCCTGGGGGACTAGCGTCGCATACGCAGTATTTT
CDR3aa: CASSPGGLASHTQYF

v_gene: TRBV12-3/TRBV12-4
d_gene: TRBD1
abundance: few
j_gene: TRBJ2-7
CDR3nt: TGTGCCAGCAGCGACAGGGGCCTATCCTACGAGCAGTACTTC
CDR3aa: CASSDRGLSYEQYF

v_gene: TRBV6-8
d_gene: .
abundance: few
j_gene: TRBJ1-3
CDR3nt: TGTGCCAGCAGGGTGACAGTCTCTGGAAACACCATATATTTT
CDR3aa: CASRVTVSGNTIYF

v_gene: TRBV4-2
d_gene: TRBD1
abundance: .
j_gene: TRBJ1-4
CDR3nt: TGTGCCAGCAGCCAAGGGAATAACGAACAGGGGGCGCAGGAAAAACTGTTTTTT
CDR3aa: CASSQGNNEQGAQEKLFF

v_gene: TRBV15
d_gene: TRBD2
abundance: .
j_gene: TRBJ2-5
CDR3nt: TGTGCCACCAGCGGGGCTAGCGGGGGCCAAGAGACCCAGTACTTC
CDR3aa: CATSGASGGQETQYF

v_gene: TRBV27
d_gene: .
abundance: few
j_gene: TRBJ1-1
CDR3nt: TGTGCCAGCAGGCTAGGGTCACAGGATGAAGCTTTCTTT
CDR3aa: CASRLGSQDEAFF

v_gene: TRBV24-1
d_gene: .
abundance: .
j_gene: TRBJ2-1
CDR3nt: TGTGCCACCAGTCCAACAAGCGGCTACAATGAGCAGTTCTTC
CDR3aa: CATSPTSGYNEQFF

v_gene: TRBV4-1
d_gene: .
abundance: .
j_gene: TRBJ1-1
CDR3nt: TGCGCCAGCAGCCAAGATTTGGGGCTTACAACTGAAGCTTTCTTT
CDR3aa: CASSQDLGLTTEAFF

v_gene: TRBV15
d_gene: .
abundance: .
j_gene: TRBJ1-2
CDR3nt: TGTGCCACCAGCAGAGGCCCTAACTATGGCTACACCTTC
CDR3aa: CATSRGPNYGYTF

v_gene: TRBV7-9
d_gene: .
abundance: few
j_gene: TRBJ2-6
CDR3nt: TGTGCCAGCAGCTTAGCGAAACAAACTGGGGCCAACGTCCTGACTTTC
CDR3aa: CASSLAKQTGANVLTF

v_gene: TRBV27
d_gene: .
abundance: .
j_gene: TRBJ2-7
CDR3nt: TGTGCCAGCAGCCTCACAGGGTTCCACGAGCAGTACTTC
CDR3aa: CASSLTGFHEQYF

v_gene: TRBV7-6
d_gene: .
abundance: many
j_gene: TRBJ2-1
CDR3nt: TGTGCCAGCAGCTTAGGGGGGGTCAATGAGCAGTTCTTC
CDR3aa: CASSLGGVNEQFF

v_gene: TRBV6-5
d_gene: TRBD2
abundance: .
j_gene: TRBJ2-3
CDR3nt: TGTGCCAGCAGAACTCTAGCGGGGGAGACAGATACGCAGTATTTT
CDR3aa: CASRTLAGETDTQYF

v_gene: TRBV10-3
d_gene: .
abundance: .
j_gene: TRBJ2-5
CDR3nt: TGTGCCATCAGTGGTGGAGGGAATCAAGAGACCCAGTACTTC
CDR3aa: CAISGGGNQETQYF

v_gene: TRBV7-8
d_gene: .
abundance: many
j_gene: TRBJ1-2
CDR3nt: TGTGCCAGCAGCTTAAGGGACGGTTACTATGGCTACACCTTC
CDR3aa: CASSLRDGYYGYTF

v_gene: TRBV7-2
d_gene: TRBD1
abundance: .
j_gene: TRBJ2-7
CDR3nt: TGTGCCAGCAGCTTAGGACAGGGCTCCTACGAGAAGTACTTC
CDR3aa: CASSLGQGSYEKYF

v_gene: TRBV7-2
d_gene: TRBD2
abundance: few
j_gene: TRBJ2-1
CDR3nt: TGTGCCAGCAGCTTAAGCGGGACTAGAGGGAACAATGAGCAGTTCTTC
CDR3aa: CASSLSGTRGNNEQFF

v_gene: TRBV7-2
d_gene: .
abundance: many
j_gene: TRBJ1-3
CDR3nt: TGTGCCAGCAGCCAAACCTGGAGAAACACCATATATTTT
CDR3aa: CASSQTWRNTIYF

v_gene: TRBV7-8
d_gene: .
abundance: many
j_gene: TRBJ1-1
CDR3nt: TGTGCCAGCAGCCAAAGTTTAATCACTGAAGCTTTCTTT
CDR3aa: CASSQSLITEAFF

v_gene: TRBV7-2
d_gene: .
abundance: many
j_gene: TRBJ2-7
CDR3nt: TGTGCCAGCAGCCCCGATGGGGGGCGCCCCTACGAGCAGTACTTC
CDR3aa: CASSPDGGRPYEQYF

v_gene: TRBV4-2
d_gene: TRBD1
abundance: few
j_gene: TRBJ1-5
CDR3nt: TGTGCCAGCAGCCAAGACCGGGGACAGAGCAATCAGCCCCAGCATTTT
CDR3aa: CASSQDRGQSNQPQHF

v_gene: TRBV20-1
d_gene: .
abundance: few
j_gene: TRBJ2-4
CDR3nt: TGCAGTGCTAGGGGAGCCAAAAACATTCAGTACTTC
CDR3aa: CSARGAKNIQYF

v_gene: TRBV5-1
d_gene: .
abundance: .
j_gene: TRBJ1-1
CDR3nt: TGCGCCAGCAGCACCGAGGCGGGCCAGCTGAACACTGAAGCTTTCTTT
CDR3aa: CASSTEAGQLNTEAFF

v_gene: TRBV29-1
d_gene: .
abundance: .
j_gene: TRBJ2-4
CDR3nt: TGCAGCGTTTTGGGACAACCCAAAAACATTCAGTACTTC
CDR3aa: CSVLGQPKNIQYF

v_gene: TRBV2
d_gene: .
abundance: .
j_gene: TRBJ1-1
CDR3nt: TGTGCCAGCGGGGCAGTCGGGAGGACTGAAGCTTTCTTT
CDR3aa: CASGAVGRTEAFF

v_gene: TRBV5-1
d_gene: .
abundance: .
j_gene: TRBJ1-1
CDR3nt: TGCGCCAGCAGCTTAACATCCACTGAAGCTTTCTTT
CDR3aa: CASSLTSTEAFF

v_gene: TRBV19
d_gene: .
abundance: few
j_gene: TRBJ1-1
CDR3nt: TGTGCCAGTATCAAGGGACCGAACACTGAAGCTTTCTTT
CDR3aa: CASIKGPNTEAFF

v_gene: TRBV5-1
d_gene: TRBD1
abundance: .
j_gene: TRBJ2-1
CDR3nt: TGCGCCAGCAGCTTGGGTACAGGGGGCTCTCTAGGCCGGTCCTACAATGAGCAGTTCTTC
CDR3aa: CASSLGTGGSLGRSYNEQFF

v_gene: TRBV6-6
d_gene: TRBD1
abundance: .
j_gene: TRBJ2-5
CDR3nt: TGTGCCAGCAGTTACTCGGACAGGGGCGGTGAGACCCAGTACTTC
CDR3aa: CASSYSDRGGETQYF